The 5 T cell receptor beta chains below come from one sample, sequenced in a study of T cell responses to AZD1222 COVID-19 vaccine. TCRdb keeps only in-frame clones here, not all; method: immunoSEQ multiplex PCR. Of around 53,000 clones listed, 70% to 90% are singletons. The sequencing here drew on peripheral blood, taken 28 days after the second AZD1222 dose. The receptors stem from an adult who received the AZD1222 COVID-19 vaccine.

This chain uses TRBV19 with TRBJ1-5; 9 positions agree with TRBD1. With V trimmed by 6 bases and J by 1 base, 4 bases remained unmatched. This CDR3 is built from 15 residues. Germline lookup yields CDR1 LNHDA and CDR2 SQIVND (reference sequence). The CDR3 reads CASSLTGGSNQPQHF. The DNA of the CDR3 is TGTGCCAGTAGCCTGACAGGGGGAAGCAATCAGCCCCAGCATTTT.

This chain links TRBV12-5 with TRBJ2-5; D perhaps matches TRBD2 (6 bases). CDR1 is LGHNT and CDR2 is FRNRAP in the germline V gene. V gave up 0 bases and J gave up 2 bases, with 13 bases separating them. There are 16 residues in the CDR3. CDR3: CASGLVAGTVQETQYF. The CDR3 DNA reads TGTGCTAGTGGTTTGGTAGCCGGGACTGTACAAGAGACCCAGTACTTC. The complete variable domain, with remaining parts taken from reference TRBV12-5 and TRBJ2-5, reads DARVTQTPRHKVTEMGQEVTMRCQPILGHNTVFWYRQTMMQGLELLAYFRNRAPLDDSGMPKDRFSAEMPDATLATLKIQPSEPRDSAVYFCASGLVAGTVQETQYFGPGTRLLVL.

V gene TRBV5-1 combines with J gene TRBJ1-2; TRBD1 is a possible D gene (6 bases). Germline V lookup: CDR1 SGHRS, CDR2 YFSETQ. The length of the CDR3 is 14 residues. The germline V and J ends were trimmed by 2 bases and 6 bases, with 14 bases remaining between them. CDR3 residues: CASSFSQGGHGYTF. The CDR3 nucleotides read TGCGCCAGCAGCTTCTCCCAAGGGGGACATGGCTACACCTTC.

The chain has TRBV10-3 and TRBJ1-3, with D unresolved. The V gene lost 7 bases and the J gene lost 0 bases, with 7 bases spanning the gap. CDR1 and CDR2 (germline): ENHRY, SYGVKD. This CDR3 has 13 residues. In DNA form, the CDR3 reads TGTGCCATCACTGCGAGCTCTGGAAACACCATATATTTT. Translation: CAITASSGNTIYF.

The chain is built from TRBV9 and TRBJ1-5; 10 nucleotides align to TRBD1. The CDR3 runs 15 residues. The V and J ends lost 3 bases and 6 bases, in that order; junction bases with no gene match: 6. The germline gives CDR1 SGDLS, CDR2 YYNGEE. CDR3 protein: CASSAGQGMSQPQHF. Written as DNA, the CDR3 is TGTGCCAGCAGCGCGGGACAGGGGATGAGTCAGCCCCAGCATTTT.